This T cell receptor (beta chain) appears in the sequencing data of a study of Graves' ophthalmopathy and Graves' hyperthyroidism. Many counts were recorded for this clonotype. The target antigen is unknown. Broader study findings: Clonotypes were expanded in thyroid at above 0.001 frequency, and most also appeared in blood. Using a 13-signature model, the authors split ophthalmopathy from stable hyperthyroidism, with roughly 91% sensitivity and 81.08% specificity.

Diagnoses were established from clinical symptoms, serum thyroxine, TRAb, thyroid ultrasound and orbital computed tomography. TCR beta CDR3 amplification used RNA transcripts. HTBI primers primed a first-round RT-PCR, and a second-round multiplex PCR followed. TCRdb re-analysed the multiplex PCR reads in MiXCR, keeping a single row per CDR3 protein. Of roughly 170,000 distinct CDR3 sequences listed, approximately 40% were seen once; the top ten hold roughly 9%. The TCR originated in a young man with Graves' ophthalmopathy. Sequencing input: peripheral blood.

The CDR3, as DNA: TGTGCCAGCAGTTTATCCCCGGGGCCCCTTTTCACAAACACTGAAGCTTTCTTT. This codes for CASSLSPGPLFTNTEAFF. The rearrangement uses TRBV27 and TRBJ1-1, with a weak D call TRBD1 (5 bases). This CDR3 is 18 amino acids long. Per germline, CDR1 MNHEY and CDR2 SMNVEV (reference sequence). V lost 0 bases and J 2 bases, leaving 19 bases between the germline ends.